This TCR beta chain was captured in a study of blood T cells in healthy people across ages. Overall study results and limits: Diversity estimates from one million T cells were considered underestimates.

A word on this clonotype: As yet, its antigen is unknown.

In germline, CDR1 is MNHEY, CDR2 SVGAGI. V shed 4 bases and J shed 11 bases, with 17 bases lying between them. The CDR3 has 13 residues. The authors ran a second PCR of 7 to 11 cycles using a sample-barcoded 5' primer and a J-beta primer mix. Via MiXCR, TCRdb re-called the 5' RACE reads, giving one row per CDR3 protein. The sample includes approximately 1,700,000 distinct CDR3 sequences, approximately 39% seen only once; the top ten take roughly 23%. The origin of this receptor is a human donor in good health. The rearrangement joins TRBV6-5 to TRBJ1-1, with a weak D call TRBD1 (5 bases). Material: blood. The CDR3 reads CASSFTIRDEAFF. The CDR3 DNA reads TGTGCCAGCAGTTTTACGATCCGGGACGAGGCTTTCTTT.